One sample yielded the 18 T cell receptor beta chains listed below, sequenced in a study of blood T cell repertoires in COVID-19 (dated by TCRdb to about 2020). The library was made by the immunoSEQ multiplex PCR assay. TCRdb took this table from immuneACCESS and kept in-frame rearrangements with V and J called. Such tables lack part of the clones; where checked against another copy, unresolved V genes explain under half of the gap, and the rest is unexplained. The sample yields roughly 400,000 clones; 75% to 90% were counted once. The ten largest clones represent 0.95% to 1.3% of the sample. Material for sequencing was PBMCs or T cells enriched from blood (not recorded which). These receptors were taken from a man aged 30-40 years who had recovered from COVID-19.

The V gene is TRBV3-1 (or the pseudogene TRBV3-2), the J gene TRBJ2-2, with a tentative D call TRBD2 (6 bases). Trimming took 3 bases from V and 8 from J, leaving 13 bases between them. Germline CDR1 LGHDT, CDR2 YNNKEL (reference sequence). The CDR3 sequence is 14 residues long. CDR3 loop: CASSQGLPYGELFF. Here the CDR3 DNA reads TGTGCCAGCAGCCAGGGACTCCCGTATGGGGAGCTGTTTTTT.

CDR3 coding DNA: TGCGCCAGCAGCTGGGGACAGGGGGGACTAGAGGAGCAGTTCTTC. This sequence encodes CASSWGQGGLEEQFF. The chain carries TRBV5-1 and TRBJ2-1, with 11 nucleotides matching TRBD1. This CDR3 spans 15 amino acids. Looked up from germline, CDR1 is SGHRS and CDR2 is YFSETQ. V lost 3 bases, J lost 10 bases, and 9 bases stayed unmatched.

CDR3 coding DNA: TGTGCCACCGGGGGCTACAATGAGCAGTTCTTC. Residues: CATGGYNEQFF. The chain links TRBV7-9 to TRBJ2-1; D may be TRBD2 (6 bases). V lost 10 bases and J 3 bases, leaving 7 bases between the germline ends. The CDR3 is 11 residues long. Germline CDR1 reads SEHNR; CDR2 reads FQNEAQ (reference sequence).

This chain connects TRBV14 to TRBJ2-5; 8 bases align to TRBD2. Germline V gene lookup returns CDR1 SGHDN and CDR2 FVKESK. V lost 0 bases and J lost 5; bases outside the gene matches: 8. This CDR3 contains 16 residues. Here the CDR3 DNA reads TGTGCCAGCAGCCAAGAAAAGGGACTAGTTTTCGAGACCCAGTACTTC. Protein product: CASSQEKGLVFETQYF.

This clone was seen just once. The J gene is TRBJ2-2, the V gene TRBV3-1 (or the pseudogene TRBV3-2); TRBD2 agrees at 12 bases. There are 18 residues in the CDR3. The V and J ends lost 0 bases and 7 bases, in that order; junction bases with no gene match: 9. Germline values: CDR1 LGHDT, CDR2 YNNKEL (reference sequence). The CDR3 nucleotides are TGTGCCAGCAGCCAAGATCGGAGGCTAGCGGGAGGGAGCGGGGAGCTGTTTTTT. Amino acid sequence: CASSQDRRLAGGSGELFF.

This clone was seen a handful of times. This chain uses TRBV27 with TRBJ2-3; no reliable D call. Germline values: CDR1 MNHEY, CDR2 SMNVEV (reference sequence). This CDR3 is built from 13 residues. The germline V and J ends were trimmed by 3 bases and 0 bases, with 4 bases remaining between them. CDR3 residues: CASSFPSTDTQYF. CDR3 nucleotides: TGTGCCAGCAGTTTCCCGAGCACAGATACGCAGTATTTT.

This rearrangement joins TRBV10-3 to TRBJ2-7, with 9 bases identical to TRBD1. Losses at the gene ends were 6 bases for V and 6 bases for J; bases not matched to a gene: 12. Germline CDR1 reads ENHRY; CDR2 reads SYGVKD. The CDR3 is made up of 15 amino acids. CDR3 bases: TGTGCCATCAGCGAAACGGGACAGGGTGGATTCGAGCAGTACTTC. Protein sequence: CAISETGQGGFEQYF.

This clone was recorded only once. The chain links TRBV30 to TRBJ2-3; the D gene is possibly TRBD2 (5 bases). CDR3 length equals 17 residues. Germline V gene lookup returns CDR1 GTSNPN and CDR2 SVGIG (reference sequence). V was shortened by 0 bases and J by 5 bases, with 21 bases between the two germline ends. CDR3 sequence (DNA): TGTGCCTGGAGTGTACAGCGGTCTAGCCTCGCCCAAGATACGCAGTATTTT. This encodes CAWSVQRSSLAQDTQYF.

The rearrangement links TRBV30 to TRBJ1-3; a possible D gene is TRBD1 (6 bases). Trimming shortened V by 3 bases and J by 4 bases, and 16 bases separated the two germline ends. This CDR3 is built from 15 residues. Germline-derived CDR1 and CDR2 are GTSNPN and SVGIG (reference sequence). DNA for the CDR3: TGTGCCTGGAGCCGTAGGGGGTCGCGGGGAAACACCATATATTTT. The encoded protein is CAWSRRGSRGNTIYF.

The chain combines TRBV20-1 with TRBJ2-3, with D tentatively TRBD2 (5 bases). Germline assignment: CDR1 DFQATT and CDR2 SNEGSKA (reference sequence). This CDR3 region has 15 residues. Trimming took 3 bases from V and 0 from J, leaving 13 bases between them. CDR3 sequence reads: CSASLAGTSTDTQYF. In nucleotides, the CDR3 is TGCAGTGCTAGTTTGGCGGGCACTAGCACAGATACGCAGTATTTT.

The chain recombines TRBV6-5 with TRBJ1-5; unclear D gene. The germline CDR1 and CDR2 sequences are MNHEY and SVGAGI. V shed 0 bases and J shed 2 bases, with 8 bases lying between them. CDR3 length: 15 residues. The CDR3 DNA sequence: TGTGCCAGCAGTTACTCATTCCGGGGCAATCAGCCCCAGCATTTT. Translation gives CASSYSFRGNQPQHF.

This clone was found once. The chain recombines TRBV7-9 with TRBJ2-7; unclear D gene. Germline V CDR1 and CDR2: SEHNR, FQNEAQ (reference sequence). CDR3 size: 11 residues. V shed 11 bases and J shed 3 bases, with 11 bases lying between them. Here the CDR3 reads CACGPFYEQYF. In DNA form, the CDR3 reads TGTGCCTGTGGCCCTTTCTACGAGCAGTACTTC.

The chain uses TRBV19 and TRBJ1-5; TRBD1 might be the D (6 bases). Trimming pared 5 bases from V and 4 bases from J, leaving 12 bases between. The CDR3 is made up of 14 amino acids. Germline V gene sequence: CDR1 LNHDA, CDR2 SQIVND (reference sequence). In DNA form, the CDR3 reads TGTGCCAGTAGTGTGACAGGTGAGAATCAGCCCCAGCATTTT. This gives the protein CASSVTGENQPQHF.

The sample holds one count of this clone. The chain is built from TRBV5-4 and TRBJ2-3, with 8 bases that match TRBD2. With 2 bases clipped from V and 5 bases from J, the junction kept 10 bases outside the gene matches. The CDR3 runs to 16 residues. The germline V gene has CDR1 SGHNT and CDR2 YYREEE (reference sequence). CDR3 DNA sequence: TGTGCCAGCAGCTTTAGAGCGGGAGAAGGTGGAGATACGCAGTATTTT. The encoded protein is CASSFRAGEGGDTQYF.

The chain joins TRBV20-1 to TRBJ2-3; D ambiguous. The CDR3 has 13 amino acids. From germline, CDR1 is DFQATT and CDR2 SNEGSKA (reference sequence). Trimming pared 3 bases from V and 3 bases from J, leaving 10 bases between. The chain's CDR3 is CSASPSQTDTQYF. CDR3 bases: TGCAGTGCTAGTCCAAGCCAAACAGATACGCAGTATTTT.

This clone was seen a single time. V usage is TRBV19 and J usage is TRBJ1-2; TRBD1 matches 10 bases. Germline V lookup: CDR1 LNHDA, CDR2 SQIVND (reference sequence). This CDR3 has 18 residues. After removal of 3 bases from V and 6 bases from J, the junction contained 16 bases not matched to a gene. For the CDR3, the DNA is TGTGCCAGTAGTATCCACGGGACAGGGGTTGATAGCGGTCATGGCTACACCTTC. Translation: CASSIHGTGVDSGHGYTF.

The chain combines TRBV7-2 with TRBJ2-7, with 7 nucleotides matching TRBD1. V lost 5 bases and J lost 2; bases outside the gene matches: 9. The germline gives CDR1 SGHTA, CDR2 FQGNSA. This CDR3 is built from 15 residues. Here the CDR3 DNA reads TGTGCCAGCAGCCAGTCCGGGACAGATCCCTACGAGCAGTACTTC. Amino acids: CASSQSGTDPYEQYF.

In DNA, the CDR3 is TGTGCCAGTAGCCAGGGAACTTACAATGAGCAGTTCTTC. It encodes CASSQGTYNEQFF. J is TRBJ2-1 and V is TRBV19; perhaps TRBD1 as D (5 bases). CDR3 length: 13 residues. In germline, CDR1 is LNHDA, CDR2 SQIVND (reference sequence). V was pared by 6 bases and J by 4 bases, with 10 bases between.